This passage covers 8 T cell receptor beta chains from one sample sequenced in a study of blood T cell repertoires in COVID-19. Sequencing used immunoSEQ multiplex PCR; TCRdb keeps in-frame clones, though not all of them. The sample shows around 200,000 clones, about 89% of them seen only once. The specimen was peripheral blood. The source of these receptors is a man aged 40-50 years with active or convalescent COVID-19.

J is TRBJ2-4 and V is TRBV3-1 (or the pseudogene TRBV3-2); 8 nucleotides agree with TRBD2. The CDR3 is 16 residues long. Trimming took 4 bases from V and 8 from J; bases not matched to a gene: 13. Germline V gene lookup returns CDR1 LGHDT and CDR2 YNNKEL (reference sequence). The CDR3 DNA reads TGTGCCAGCAGCCCCCGGGGGGGGAGGGAAGCGGACATTCAGTACTTC. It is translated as CASSPRGGREADIQYF.

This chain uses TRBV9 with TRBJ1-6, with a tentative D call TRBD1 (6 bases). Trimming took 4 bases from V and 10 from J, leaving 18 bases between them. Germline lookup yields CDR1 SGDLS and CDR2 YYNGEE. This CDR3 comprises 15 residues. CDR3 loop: CASSSQEGGGSPLHF. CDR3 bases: TGTGCCAGCAGCTCTCAAGAAGGGGGGGGATCACCCCTCCACTTT.

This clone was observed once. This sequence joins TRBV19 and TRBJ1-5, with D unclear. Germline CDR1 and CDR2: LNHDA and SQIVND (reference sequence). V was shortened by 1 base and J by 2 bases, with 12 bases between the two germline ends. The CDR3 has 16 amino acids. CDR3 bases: TGTGCCAGTAGTATAGGGGCGGGAACGGGCAATCAGCCCCAGCATTTT. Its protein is CASSIGAGTGNQPQHF.

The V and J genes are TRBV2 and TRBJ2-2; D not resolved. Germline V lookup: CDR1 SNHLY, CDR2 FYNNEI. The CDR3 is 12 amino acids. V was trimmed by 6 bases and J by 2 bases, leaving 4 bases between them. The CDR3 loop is CASSYNTGELFF. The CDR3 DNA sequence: TGTGCCAGCAGCTACAACACCGGGGAGCTGTTTTTT.

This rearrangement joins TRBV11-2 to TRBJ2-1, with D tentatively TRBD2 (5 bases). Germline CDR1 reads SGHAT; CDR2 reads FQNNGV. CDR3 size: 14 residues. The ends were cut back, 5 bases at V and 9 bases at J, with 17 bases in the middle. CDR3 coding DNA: TGTGCCAGCAGCCGAGCACTAGTATACGGTGAGCAGTTCTTC. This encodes CASSRALVYGEQFF.

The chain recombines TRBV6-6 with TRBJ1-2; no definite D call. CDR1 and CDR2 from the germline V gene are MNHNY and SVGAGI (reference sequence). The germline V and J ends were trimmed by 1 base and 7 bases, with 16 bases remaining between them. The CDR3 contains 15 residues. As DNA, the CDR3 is TGTGCCAGCAGTTACTTATCATGGGAGCGAGGTGGCTACACCTTC. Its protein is CASSYLSWERGGYTF.

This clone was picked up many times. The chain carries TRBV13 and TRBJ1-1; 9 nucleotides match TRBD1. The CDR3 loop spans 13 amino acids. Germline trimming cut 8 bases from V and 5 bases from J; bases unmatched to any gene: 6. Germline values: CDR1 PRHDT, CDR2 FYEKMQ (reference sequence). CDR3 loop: CASGDRAGTEAFF. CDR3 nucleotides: TGTGCCAGCGGGGACAGGGCGGGGACTGAAGCTTTCTTT.

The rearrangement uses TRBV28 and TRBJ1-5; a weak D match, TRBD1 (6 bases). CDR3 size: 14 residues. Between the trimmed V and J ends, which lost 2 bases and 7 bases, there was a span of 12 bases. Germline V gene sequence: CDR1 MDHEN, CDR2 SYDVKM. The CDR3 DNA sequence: TGTGCCAGCAGTTTAGGGGGCTCGGGACAGCCCCAGCATTTT. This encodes CASSLGGSGQPQHF.